The sequence of this TCR beta chain was determined in a study of blood T cell repertoires in COVID-19 (dated by TCRdb to the early 2020s). About the full investigation: The collaborator samples originated in the United States, Italy and Spain and spanned the acute and convalescent phases of COVID-19. The prospective study material was composed of cDNA or gDNA derived from T cells, B-cell-depleted T cells, or PBMCs. Subjects who had been exposed to COVID-19, were actively infected with it, or had recovered from it provided the deeply sampled blood TCRbeta repertoires that made up the dataset. A freely available public database, intended as a resource for researchers studying the immune response to SARS-CoV-2, is where the repertoires were released. The samples were drawn from the first 160 participants of the ongoing ImmuneRACE study and from 1,254 subjects provided by 6 global collaborators. Sample metadata almost always included a de-identified subject ID, COVID-19 status, age in years and sex. Where available, HLA class I and class II types were obtained from metadata supplied by the sample provider rather than from assay-based typing.

The collaborating institutions used their own protocols to collect whole blood in K2EDTA tubes. Collaborator samples were shipped for TCRbeta analysis as frozen whole blood, isolated PBMCs, or DNA extracted from either sample type. The CDR1 and CDR2 encoded by the germline V gene are SGHRS and YFSETQ. The CDR3 goes from the cysteine to the phenylalanine over 14 residues. Only CDR3 DNA remains: 42 bases, in frame from the first base. Trimming takes 4 bases off V and 3 bases off J; junction bases not matched to a gene: 4. A note on this clone: Its recognized antigen is unknown. Base quality data are lacking; no much larger clone is found one base away.

The immunoSEQ Assay, a bias-controlled multiplex PCR, was used to amplify TCRbeta CDR3 regions from genomic DNA. The original methods were these. The number of nucleated cells in each sample was estimated by amplification of reference gene primers within the assay. To quantify the absolute abundance of each unique TCRbeta CDR3 rearrangement, sequence reads were collapsed and filtered. Productive Simpson clonality was computed per sample as the square root of Simpson's diversity index over productive rearrangements. This immuneACCESS table, as held by TCRdb, lists in-frame sequences with V and J called but not all clones. Of the missing ones, under half trace to an unresolved V gene in checked studies; the others have no known cause. The V and J calls and clone size are taken from that table; D and trimming were inferred from the DNA. Within this sample are fewer than 150,000 clones, with about four fifths of them counted one time only. Less than 20% of the sample is held by the ten biggest clonotypes.

The paper's findings and limits, for the study overall: The quantity of clinical and demographic metadata differed by source and by participant and was supplied without curation.

This chain joins TRBV5-1 to TRBJ1-2, with TRBD1 identical over 9 junction bases. Material for sequencing was peripheral blood. This TCR was sampled from a woman aged 45 to 65 with acute or convalescent COVID-19. The DNA reads TGCGCCAGCAGCCTAGACAGGGGGGACTATGGCTACACCTTC. Its protein is CASSLDRGDYGYTF.